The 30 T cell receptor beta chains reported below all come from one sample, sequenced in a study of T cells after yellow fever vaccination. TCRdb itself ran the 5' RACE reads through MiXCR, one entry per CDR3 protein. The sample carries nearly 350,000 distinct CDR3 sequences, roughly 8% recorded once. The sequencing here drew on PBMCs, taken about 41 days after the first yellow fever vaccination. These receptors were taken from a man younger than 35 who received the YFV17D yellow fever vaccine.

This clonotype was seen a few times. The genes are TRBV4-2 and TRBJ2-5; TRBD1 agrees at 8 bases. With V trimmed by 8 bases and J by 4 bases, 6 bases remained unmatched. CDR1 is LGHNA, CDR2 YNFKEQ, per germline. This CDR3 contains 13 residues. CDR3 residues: CASAIGTGETQYF. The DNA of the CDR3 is TGTGCCAGCGCGATCGGGACAGGAGAGACCCAGTACTTC.

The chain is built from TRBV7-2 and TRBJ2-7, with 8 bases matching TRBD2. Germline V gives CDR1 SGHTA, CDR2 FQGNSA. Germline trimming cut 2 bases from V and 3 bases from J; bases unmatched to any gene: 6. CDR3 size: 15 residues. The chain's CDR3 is CASSLTGLALYEQYF. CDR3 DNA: TGTGCCAGCAGCTTAACAGGACTAGCACTCTACGAGCAGTACTTC. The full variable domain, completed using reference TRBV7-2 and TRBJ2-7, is GAGVSQSPSNKVTEKGKDVELRCDPISGHTALYWYRQSLGQGLEFLIYFQGNSAPDKSGLPSDRFSAERTGGSVSTLTIQRTQQEDSAVYLCASSLTGLALYEQYFGPGTRLTVT.

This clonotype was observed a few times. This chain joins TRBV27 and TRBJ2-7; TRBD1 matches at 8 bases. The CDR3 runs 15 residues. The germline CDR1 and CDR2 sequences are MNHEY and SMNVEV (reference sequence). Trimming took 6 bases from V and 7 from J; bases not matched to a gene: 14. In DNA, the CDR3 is TGTGCCAGCAGACCTCGGACAGGGAATAGGAGAGAGCAGTACGTC. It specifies CASRPRTGNRREQYV.

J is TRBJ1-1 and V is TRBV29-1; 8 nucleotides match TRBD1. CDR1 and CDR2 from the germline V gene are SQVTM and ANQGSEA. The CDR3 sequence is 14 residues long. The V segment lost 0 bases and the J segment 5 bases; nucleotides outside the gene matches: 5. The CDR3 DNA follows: TGCAGCGTTGAAGATACAGGGGGTTGGACTGAAGCTTTCTTT. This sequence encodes CSVEDTGGWTEAFF.

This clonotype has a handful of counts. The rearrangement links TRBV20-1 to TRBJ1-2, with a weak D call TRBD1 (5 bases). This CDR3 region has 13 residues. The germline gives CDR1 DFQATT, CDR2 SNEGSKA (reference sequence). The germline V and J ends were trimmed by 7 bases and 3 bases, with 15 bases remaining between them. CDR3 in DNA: TGCAGTGGTTGGGGGTCTTCCTACTATGGCTACACCTTC. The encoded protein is CSGWGSSYYGYTF.

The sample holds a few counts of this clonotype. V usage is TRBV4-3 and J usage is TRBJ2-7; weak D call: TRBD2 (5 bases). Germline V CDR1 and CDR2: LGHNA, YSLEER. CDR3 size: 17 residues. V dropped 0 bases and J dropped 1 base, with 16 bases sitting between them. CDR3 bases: TGCGCCAGCAGCCAAGAATGGGTAGGGAGATGGTCCTACGAGCAGTACTTC. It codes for CASSQEWVGRWSYEQYF.

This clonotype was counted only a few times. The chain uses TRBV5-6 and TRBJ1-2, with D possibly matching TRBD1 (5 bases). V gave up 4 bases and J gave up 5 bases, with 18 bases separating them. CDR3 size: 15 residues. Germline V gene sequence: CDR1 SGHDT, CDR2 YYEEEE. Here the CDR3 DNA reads TGTGCCAGCAGCCCGACCCGGGGGAGTAGTTATGGCTACACCTTC. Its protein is CASSPTRGSSYGYTF.

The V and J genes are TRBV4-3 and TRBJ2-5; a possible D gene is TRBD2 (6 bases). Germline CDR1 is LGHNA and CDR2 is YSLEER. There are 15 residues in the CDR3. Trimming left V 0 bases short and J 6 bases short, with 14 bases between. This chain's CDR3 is CASSQETSGRQTQYF. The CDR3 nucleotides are TGCGCCAGCAGCCAAGAGACCAGCGGGCGCCAGACCCAGTACTTC.

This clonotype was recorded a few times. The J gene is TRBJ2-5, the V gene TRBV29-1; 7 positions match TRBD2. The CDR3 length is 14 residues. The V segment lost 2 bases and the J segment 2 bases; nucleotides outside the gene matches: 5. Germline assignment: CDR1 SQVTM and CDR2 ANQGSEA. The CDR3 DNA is TGCAGCGTTGAATGGGCGGGGGTACAAGAGACCCAGTACTTC. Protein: CSVEWAGVQETQYF.

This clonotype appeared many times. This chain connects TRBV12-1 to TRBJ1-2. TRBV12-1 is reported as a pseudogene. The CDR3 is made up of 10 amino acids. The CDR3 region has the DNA TGTGCCAGCAGCTTGGGGGGCTACACCTTC. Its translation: CASSLGGYTF.

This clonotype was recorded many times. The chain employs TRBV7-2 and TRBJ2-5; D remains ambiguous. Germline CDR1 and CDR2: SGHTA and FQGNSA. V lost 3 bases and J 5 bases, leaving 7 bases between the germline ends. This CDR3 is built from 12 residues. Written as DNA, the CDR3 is TGTGCCAGCAGCTTCGGCCGGGAGACCCAGTACTTC. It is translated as CASSFGRETQYF.

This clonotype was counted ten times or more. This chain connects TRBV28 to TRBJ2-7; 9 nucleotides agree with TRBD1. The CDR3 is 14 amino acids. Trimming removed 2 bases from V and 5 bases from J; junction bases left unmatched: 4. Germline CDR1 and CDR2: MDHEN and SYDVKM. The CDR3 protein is CASSLAGQGDEQYV. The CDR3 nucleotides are TGTGCCAGCAGTTTAGCGGGACAGGGCGACGAGCAGTACGTC.

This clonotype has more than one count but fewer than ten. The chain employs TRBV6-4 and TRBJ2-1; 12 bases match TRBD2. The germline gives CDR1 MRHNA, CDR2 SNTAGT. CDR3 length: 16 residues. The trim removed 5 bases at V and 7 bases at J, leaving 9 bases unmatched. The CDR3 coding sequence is TGTGCCAGCAGTCATATGACTAGCGGGGGCAAAAATGAGCAGTTCTTC. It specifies CASSHMTSGGKNEQFF.

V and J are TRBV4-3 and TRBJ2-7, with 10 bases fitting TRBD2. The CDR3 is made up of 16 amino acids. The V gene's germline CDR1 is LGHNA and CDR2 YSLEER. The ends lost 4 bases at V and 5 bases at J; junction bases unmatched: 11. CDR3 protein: CASSLTESGGAHEQYF. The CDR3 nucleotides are TGCGCCAGCAGCCTGACCGAGAGCGGGGGGGCCCACGAGCAGTACTTC.

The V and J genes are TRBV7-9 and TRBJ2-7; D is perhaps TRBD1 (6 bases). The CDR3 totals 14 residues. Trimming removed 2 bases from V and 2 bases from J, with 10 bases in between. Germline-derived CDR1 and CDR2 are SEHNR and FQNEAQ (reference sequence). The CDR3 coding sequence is TGTGCCAGCAGCTTACCAGGGGTCCCCTACGAGCAGTACTTC. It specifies CASSLPGVPYEQYF.

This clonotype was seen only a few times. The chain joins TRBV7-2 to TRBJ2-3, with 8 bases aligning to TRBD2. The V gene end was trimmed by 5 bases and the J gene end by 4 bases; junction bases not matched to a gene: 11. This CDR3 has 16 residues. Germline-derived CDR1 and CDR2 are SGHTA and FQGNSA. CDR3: CASSLQRGGPPDTQYF. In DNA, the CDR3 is TGTGCCAGCAGCCTCCAACGGGGGGGCCCCCCAGATACGCAGTATTTT. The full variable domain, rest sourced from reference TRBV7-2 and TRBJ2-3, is GAGVSQSPSNKVTEKGKDVELRCDPISGHTALYWYRQSLGQGLEFLIYFQGNSAPDKSGLPSDRFSAERTGGSVSTLTIQRTQQEDSAVYLCASSLQRGGPPDTQYFGPGTRLTVL.

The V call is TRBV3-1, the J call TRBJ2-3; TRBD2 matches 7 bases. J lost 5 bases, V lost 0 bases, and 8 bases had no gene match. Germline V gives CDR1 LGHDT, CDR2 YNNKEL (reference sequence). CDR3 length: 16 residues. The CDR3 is CASSQDGEGPGDTQYF. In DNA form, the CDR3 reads TGTGCCAGCAGCCAAGACGGGGAGGGCCCAGGAGATACGCAGTATTTT.

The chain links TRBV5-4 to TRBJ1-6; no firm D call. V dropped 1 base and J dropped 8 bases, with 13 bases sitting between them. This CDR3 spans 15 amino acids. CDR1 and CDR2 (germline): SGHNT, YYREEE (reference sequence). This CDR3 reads CASSLNTWVDSPLHF. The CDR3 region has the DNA TGTGCCAGCAGCTTGAACACCTGGGTAGATTCACCCCTCCACTTT.

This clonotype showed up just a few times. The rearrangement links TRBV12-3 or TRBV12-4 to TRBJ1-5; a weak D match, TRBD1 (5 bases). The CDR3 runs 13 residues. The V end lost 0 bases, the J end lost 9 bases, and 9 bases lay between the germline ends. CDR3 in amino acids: CASSLALGGPQHF. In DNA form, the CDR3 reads TGTGCCAGCAGTTTAGCGCTCGGGGGGCCCCAGCATTTT.

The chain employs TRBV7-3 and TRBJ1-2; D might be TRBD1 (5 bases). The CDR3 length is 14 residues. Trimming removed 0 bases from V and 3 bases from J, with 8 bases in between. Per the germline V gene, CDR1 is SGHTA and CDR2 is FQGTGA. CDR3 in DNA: TGTGCCAGCAGCTTAACCAGGGAGGACTATGGCTACACCTTC. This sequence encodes CASSLTREDYGYTF.

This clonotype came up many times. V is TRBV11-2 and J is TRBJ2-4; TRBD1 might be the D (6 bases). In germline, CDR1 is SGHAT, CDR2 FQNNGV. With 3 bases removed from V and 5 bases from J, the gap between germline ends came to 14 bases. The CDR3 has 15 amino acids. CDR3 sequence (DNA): TGTGCCAGCAGCTTTGAGAACAGGGCTCAAAACATTCAGTACTTC. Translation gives CASSFENRAQNIQYF. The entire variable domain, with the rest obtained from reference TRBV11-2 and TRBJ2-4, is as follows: EAGVAQSPRYKIIEKRQSVAFWCNPISGHATLYWYQQILGQGPKLLIQFQNNGVVDDSQLPKDRFSAERLKGVDSTLKIQPAKLEDSAVYLCASSFENRAQNIQYFGAGTRLSVL.

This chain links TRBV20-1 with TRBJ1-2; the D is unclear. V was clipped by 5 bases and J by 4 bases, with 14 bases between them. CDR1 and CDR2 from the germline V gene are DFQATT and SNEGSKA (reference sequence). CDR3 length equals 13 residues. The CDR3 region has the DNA TGCAGTGCTCCCATCGGGGTAGGCTATGGCTACACCTTC. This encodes CSAPIGVGYGYTF.

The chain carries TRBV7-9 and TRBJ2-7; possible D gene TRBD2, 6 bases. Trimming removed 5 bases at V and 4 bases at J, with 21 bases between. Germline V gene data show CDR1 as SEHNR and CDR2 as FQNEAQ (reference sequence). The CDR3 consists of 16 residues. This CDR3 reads CASSPLGGVFSYEQYV. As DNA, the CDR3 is TGTGCCAGCAGCCCCCTAGGAGGGGTATTCTCTTACGAGCAGTACGTC.

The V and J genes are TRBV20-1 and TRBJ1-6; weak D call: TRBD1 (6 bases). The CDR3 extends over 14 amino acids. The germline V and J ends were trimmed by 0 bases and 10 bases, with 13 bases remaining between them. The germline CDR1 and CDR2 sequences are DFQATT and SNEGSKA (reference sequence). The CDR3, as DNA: TGCAGTGCTAGAGACGGGCAGGGGCGATCACCCCTCCACTTT. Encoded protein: CSARDGQGRSPLHF.

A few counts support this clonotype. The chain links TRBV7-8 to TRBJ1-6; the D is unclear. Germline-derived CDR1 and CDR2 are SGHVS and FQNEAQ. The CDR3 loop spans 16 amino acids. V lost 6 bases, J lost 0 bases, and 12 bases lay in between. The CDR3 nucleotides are TGTGCCAGCAGACTTGACACCAACTCCTATAATTCACCCCTCCACTTT. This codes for CASRLDTNSYNSPLHF.

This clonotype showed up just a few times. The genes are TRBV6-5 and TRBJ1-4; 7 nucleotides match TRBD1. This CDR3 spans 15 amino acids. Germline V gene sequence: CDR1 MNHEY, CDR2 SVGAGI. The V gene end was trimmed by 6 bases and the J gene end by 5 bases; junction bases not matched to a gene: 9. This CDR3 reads CASRSSGTANEKLFF. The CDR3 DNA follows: TGTGCCAGCAGGTCCTCCGGGACAGCAAATGAAAAACTGTTTTTT.

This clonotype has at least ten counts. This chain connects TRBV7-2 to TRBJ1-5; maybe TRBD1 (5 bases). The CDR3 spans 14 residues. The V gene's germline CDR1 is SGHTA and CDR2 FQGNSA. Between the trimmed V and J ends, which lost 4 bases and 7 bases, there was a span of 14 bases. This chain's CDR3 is CASSWGLRGQPQHF. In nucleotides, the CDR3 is TGTGCCAGCAGCTGGGGTCTGAGGGGCCAGCCCCAGCATTTT.

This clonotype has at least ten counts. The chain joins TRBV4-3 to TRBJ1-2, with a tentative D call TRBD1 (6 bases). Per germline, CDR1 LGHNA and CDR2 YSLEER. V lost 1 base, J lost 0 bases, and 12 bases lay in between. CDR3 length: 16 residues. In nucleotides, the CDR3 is TGCGCCAGCAGCCAAGCCTCTGGACAGACTAACTATGGCTACACCTTC. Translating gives CASSQASGQTNYGYTF.

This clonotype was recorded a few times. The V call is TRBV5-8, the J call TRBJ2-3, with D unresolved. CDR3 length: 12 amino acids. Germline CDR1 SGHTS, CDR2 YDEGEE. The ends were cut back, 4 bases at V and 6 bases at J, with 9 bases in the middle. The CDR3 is CASSLYQDTQYF. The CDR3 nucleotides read TGTGCCAGCAGCCTATATCAGGATACGCAGTATTTT.

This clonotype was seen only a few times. The CDR3 bases are TGTGCCAGCAGCTTAGGGATAGGACAGGGGGGACATCAGCCCCAGCATTTT. Its translation is CASSLGIGQGGHQPQHF. This rearrangement joins TRBV7-2 to TRBJ1-5, with 10 positions matching TRBD1. Germline trimming cut 1 base from V and 5 bases from J; bases unmatched to any gene: 8. Germline values: CDR1 SGHTA, CDR2 FQGNSA. CDR3 length: 17 residues.